These 26 T cell receptor beta chains were all obtained from the same sample, sequenced in a study of response to subunit inactivated influenza vaccine. In TCRdb, the RT-PCR reads were re-called with MiXCR into one record per CDR3 protein. The sample consists of over 450,000 distinct CDR3 sequences, 10% to 15% of them appearing once. Source: PBMCs from blood, taken roughly 47 days after vaccination. All receptors derive from a man aged 50-59 years who received an inactivated influenza vaccine.

V usage is TRBV11-2 and J usage is TRBJ1-1; TRBD1 matches 7 bases. The V and J ends lost 1 base and 6 bases, in that order; junction bases with no gene match: 8. Germline CDR1 and CDR2: SGHAT and FQNNGV. There are 15 residues in the CDR3. The CDR3 nucleotides are TGTGCCAGCAGCTTAGCCGCGACAGGGATCTCTGAAGCTTTCTTT. This encodes CASSLAATGISEAFF.

V and J are TRBV4-2 and TRBJ1-5; 7 nucleotides line up with TRBD1. The junction had 8 bases not matched to a gene; V was cut back by 4 bases and J by 8 bases. CDR3 length equals 14 residues. CDR1 and CDR2 (germline): LGHNA, YNFKEQ. The CDR3, as DNA: TGTGCCAGCAGCCTCGATGAGGGGGCTGAGCCCCAGCATTTT. Its protein is CASSLDEGAEPQHF.

CDR3 protein: CSSAGIYNEQFF. The CDR3 DNA reads as TGCAGCTCAGCCGGGATCTACAATGAGCAGTTCTTC. The chain has TRBV29-1 and TRBJ2-1; D possibly corresponds to TRBD2 (5 bases). Between the trimmed V and J ends, which lost 8 bases and 3 bases, there was a span of 11 bases. Germline values: CDR1 SQVTM, CDR2 ANQGSEA. CDR3 length equals 12 residues.

This clonotype was observed a few times. The chain links TRBV12-3 or TRBV12-4 to TRBJ2-1; 9 bases align to TRBD1. The V and J ends lost 6 bases and 8 bases, in that order; junction bases with no gene match: 8. CDR3 length equals 14 residues. CDR3 coding DNA: TGTGCCAGCAGCTCGAGGACAGGGGCGCATGAGCAGTTCTTC. Translated, it gives CASSSRTGAHEQFF.

This clonotype was observed a handful of times. The rearrangement joins TRBV5-1 to TRBJ1-2, with TRBD1 identical over 8 bases. The V gene's germline CDR1 is SGHRS and CDR2 YFSETQ. The CDR3 consists of 13 residues. Unmatched junction bases numbered 3, after V lost 4 bases and J lost 4 bases. CDR3 DNA: TGCGCCAGCAGCAAAGGACAGGGCTATGGCTACACCTTC. Translated, it gives CASSKGQGYGYTF.

Only a few counts were recorded for this clonotype. The gene calls are TRBV6-5 and TRBJ2-1, with TRBD2 matching over 8 bases. V dropped 2 bases and J dropped 6; count of bases not matched to a gene: 9. Germline CDR1 reads MNHEY; CDR2 reads SVGAGI. The CDR3 has 16 residues. The CDR3 region has the DNA TGTGCCAGCAGTTACGGCGGCGGGAGGAGGCTCAATGAGCAGTTCTTC. This sequence encodes CASSYGGGRRLNEQFF.

V gene TRBV4-3 combines with J gene TRBJ2-7; no definite D call. Germline lookup yields CDR1 LGHNA and CDR2 YSLEER. Trimming left V 0 bases short and J 0 bases short, with 12 bases between. This CDR3 region has 16 residues. CDR3 in DNA: TGCGCCAGCAGCCAAGATCTTCGGACGGACTCCTACGAGCAGTACTTC. It translates to CASSQDLRTDSYEQYF.

This clonotype was seen once. This could be a read error, since a much larger clone is one nucleotide away. This rearrangement joins TRBV5-6 to TRBJ2-7; D gene unclear. Per germline, CDR1 SGHDT and CDR2 YYEEEE. The CDR3 has 13 amino acids. V was shortened by 1 base and J by 6 bases, with 11 bases between the two germline ends. The CDR3 is CASSLKRVGEQYF. The CDR3 DNA reads as TGTGCCAGCAGCTTGAAACGTGTCGGCGAGCAGTACTTC.

This clonotype was observed many times. The genes are TRBV20-1 and TRBJ2-3, with D uncertain. The CDR3 covers 12 residues. Germline lookup yields CDR1 DFQATT and CDR2 SNEGSKA (reference sequence). V shed 3 bases and J shed 4 bases, with 8 bases lying between them. The CDR3 DNA sequence: TGCAGTGCTAGGGGTTATCCAGATACGCAGTATTTT. Protein product: CSARGYPDTQYF.

V and J are TRBV28 and TRBJ2-6, with TRBD1 matching over 8 bases. Trimming took 4 bases from V and 4 from J; bases not matched to a gene: 12. In germline, CDR1 is MDHEN, CDR2 SYDVKM. The CDR3 covers 18 residues. The CDR3 region is CASSSIQGALSGANVLTF. The CDR3 coding sequence is TGTGCCAGCAGTTCAATCCAGGGGGCGCTTTCAGGGGCCAACGTCCTGACTTTC.

The chain combines TRBV7-2 with TRBJ2-2; 14 bases are a match to TRBD2. Germline-derived CDR1 and CDR2 are SGHTA and FQGNSA. The CDR3 is 18 residues long. Losses at the gene ends were 0 bases for V and 4 bases for J; bases not matched to a gene: 4. CDR3 in amino acids: CASSLAVGLAGGTGELFF. For the CDR3, the DNA is TGTGCCAGCAGCTTAGCAGTAGGACTAGCGGGAGGCACCGGGGAGCTGTTTTTT.

This clonotype came up many times. This chain connects TRBV4-3 to TRBJ2-3; D is perhaps TRBD2 (7 bases). With 3 bases removed from V and 0 bases from J, the gap between germline ends came to 13 bases. This CDR3 has 16 residues. CDR1 and CDR2 (germline): LGHNA, YSLEER. DNA of the CDR3: TGCGCCAGCAGCCAGGGGGGCGGGGGCAGCACAGATACGCAGTATTTT. Amino acid sequence: CASSQGGGGSTDTQYF.

CDR3 in DNA: TGTGCCAGCAGTTTAGCGGGTGGGCAGGGAAACATTCAGTACTTC. Translated: CASSLAGGQGNIQYF. This chain joins TRBV12-3 or TRBV12-4 and TRBJ2-4, with D possibly matching TRBD1 (5 bases). Trimming pared 0 bases from V and 6 bases from J, leaving 12 bases between. The CDR3 extends over 15 amino acids.

In its sample, this clonotype was seen many times. This chain joins TRBV10-3 and TRBJ2-3; 9 bases are shared with TRBD1. Germline lookup yields CDR1 ENHRY and CDR2 SYGVKD. V dropped 6 bases and J dropped 1; count of bases not matched to a gene: 5. CDR3 length: 15 residues. The CDR3 loop reads CAISAGQGGTDTQYF. The CDR3, as DNA: TGTGCCATCAGCGCGGGACAGGGAGGCACAGATACGCAGTATTTT.

This clonotype was seen a handful of times. The chain recombines TRBV7-9 with TRBJ2-5, with TRBD1 matching 7 bases. The CDR3 sequence is 16 residues long. V was clipped by 1 base and J by 2 bases; unmatched bases: 7. Per germline, CDR1 SEHNR and CDR2 FQNEAQ (reference sequence). The CDR3 DNA sequence: TGTGCCAGCAGCTTAGTGCTTGGGACAGAACAAGAGACCCAGTACTTC. It specifies CASSLVLGTEQETQYF. The full variable domain, its missing parts supplied by reference TRBV7-9 and TRBJ2-5, is DTGVSQNPRHKITKRGQNVTFRCDPISEHNRLYWYRQTLGQGPEFLTYFQNEAQLEKSRLLSDRFSAERPKGSFSTLEIQRTEQGDSAMYLCASSLVLGTEQETQYFGPGTRLLVL.

This clonotype was seen repeatedly, ten times or more. The chain couples TRBV20-1 to TRBJ2-3; TRBD1 matches at 9 bases. CDR3 length: 16 amino acids. Germline assignment: CDR1 DFQATT and CDR2 SNEGSKA (reference sequence). With 2 bases clipped from V and 4 bases from J, the junction kept 10 bases outside the gene matches. This CDR3 is CSARQRDRGWADTQYF. The CDR3 nucleotides are TGCAGTGCTAGACAACGAGACAGGGGGTGGGCAGATACGCAGTATTTT.

In its sample, this clonotype was seen many times. V is TRBV9 and J is TRBJ2-1; maybe TRBD2 (5 bases). The CDR3 length is 15 residues. Trimming took 0 bases from V and 3 from J, leaving 10 bases between them. Looked up from germline, CDR1 is SGDLS and CDR2 is YYNGEE. CDR3 loop: CASSVVVGDYNEQFF. For the CDR3, the DNA is TGTGCCAGCAGCGTAGTGGTGGGAGACTACAATGAGCAGTTCTTC.

This clonotype has only a few counts. The chain joins TRBV6-2 or TRBV6-3 to TRBJ2-1, with 8 bases fitting TRBD2. The CDR3 length is 19 residues. V shed 4 bases and J 4 bases; nucleotides not matched to a gene: 18. Per the germline V gene, CDR1 is MNHEY and CDR2 is SVGEGT. The CDR3 spells CASSFPGERGRRRYNEQFF. In DNA form, the CDR3 reads TGTGCCAGCAGTTTCCCGGGGGAGCGGGGGAGACGAAGGTACAATGAGCAGTTCTTC.

This chain's CDR3 is CATRPSSAGELFF. CDR3 DNA sequence: TGTGCCACTAGGCCTAGTAGCGCCGGGGAGCTGTTTTTT. The chain carries TRBV24-1 and TRBJ2-2; D might be TRBD2 (5 bases). The CDR3 is 13 residues long. Germline CDR1 is KGHDR and CDR2 is SFDVKD. Trimming pared 10 bases from V and 6 bases from J, leaving 14 bases between.

This clonotype was detected many times. V usage is TRBV12-3 or TRBV12-4 and J usage is TRBJ2-1; perhaps TRBD2 as D (5 bases). This CDR3 has 14 amino acids. V dropped 7 bases and J dropped 4 bases, with 14 bases sitting between them. In DNA, the CDR3 is TGTGCCAGCACCCTCGGGGTTCCTTACAATGAGCAGTTCTTC. Its protein is CASTLGVPYNEQFF.

This clonotype was counted only a few times. The rearrangement joins TRBV5-5 to TRBJ2-7; the D is unclear. The V end lost 6 bases, the J end lost 3 bases, and 13 bases lay between the germline ends. Germline-derived CDR1 and CDR2 are SGHKS and YYEKEE (reference sequence). This CDR3 has 13 residues. The CDR3: CASTSVGSYEQYF. In DNA form, the CDR3 reads TGTGCCAGCACCTCCGTGGGAAGCTACGAGCAGTACTTC.

In its sample, this clonotype was seen a few times. The chain is built from TRBV3-1 and TRBJ2-1, with TRBD2 identical over 12 bases. The CDR3 runs 17 residues. Germline V gene data show CDR1 as LGHDT and CDR2 as YNNKEL (reference sequence). With 4 bases clipped from V and 5 bases from J, the junction kept 9 bases outside the gene matches. The CDR3 spells CASSLGLAGRSHNEQFF. The DNA of the CDR3 is TGTGCCAGCAGCCTTGGACTAGCGGGACGTTCACACAATGAGCAGTTCTTC.

This clonotype was picked up a small number of times. This rearrangement joins TRBV4-2 to TRBJ1-2, with D unclear. The germline V gene has CDR1 LGHNA and CDR2 YNFKEQ. The length of the CDR3 is 13 residues. Trimming shortened V by 0 bases and J by 4 bases, and 6 bases separated the two germline ends. In DNA form, the CDR3 reads TGTGCCAGCAGCCAAGAAAACGGCTATGGCTACACCTTC. The encoded protein is CASSQENGYGYTF.

The chain is built from TRBV5-1 and TRBJ2-2, with D uncertain. Per germline, CDR1 SGHRS and CDR2 YFSETQ. The CDR3 consists of 15 residues. Trimming removed 0 bases from V and 6 bases from J, with 12 bases in between. For the CDR3, the DNA is TGCGCCAGCAGCTTGGCCAATGGTGGGGCCGGGGAGCTGTTTTTT. Its translation: CASSLANGGAGELFF.

This clonotype was found a few times. V and J are TRBV6-2 or TRBV6-3 and TRBJ1-1; tentatively, D is TRBD1 (5 bases). Germline CDR1 and CDR2: MNHEY and SVGEGT. This CDR3 has 14 amino acids. Trimming stripped 11 bases from V and 4 bases from J, with 20 bases between. CDR3 bases: TGTGCCGCATGGGGACCCATGGGGGTCACTGAAGCTTTCTTT. Amino acid sequence: CAAWGPMGVTEAFF.

This clonotype was observed a few times. This chain joins TRBV10-3 and TRBJ1-1, with D tentatively TRBD1 (5 bases). Germline CDR1 reads ENHRY; CDR2 reads SYGVKD. This CDR3 region has 11 residues. Trimming cost V 8 bases and J 1 base, with 5 bases left between them. Here the CDR3 DNA reads TGTGCCATCGGGACGAACACTGAAGCTTTCTTT. This codes for CAIGTNTEAFF.